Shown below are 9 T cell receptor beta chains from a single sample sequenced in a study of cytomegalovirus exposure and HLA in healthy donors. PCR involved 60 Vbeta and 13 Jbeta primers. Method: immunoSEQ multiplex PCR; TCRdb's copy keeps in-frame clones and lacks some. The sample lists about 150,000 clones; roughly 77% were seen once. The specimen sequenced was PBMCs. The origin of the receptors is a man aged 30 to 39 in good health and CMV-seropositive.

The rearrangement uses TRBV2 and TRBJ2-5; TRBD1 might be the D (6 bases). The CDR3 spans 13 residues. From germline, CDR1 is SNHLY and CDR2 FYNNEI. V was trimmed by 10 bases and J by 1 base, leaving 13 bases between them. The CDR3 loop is CATKRDIQETQYF. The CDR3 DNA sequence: TGTGCCACTAAAAGGGACATCCAAGAGACCCAGTACTTC.

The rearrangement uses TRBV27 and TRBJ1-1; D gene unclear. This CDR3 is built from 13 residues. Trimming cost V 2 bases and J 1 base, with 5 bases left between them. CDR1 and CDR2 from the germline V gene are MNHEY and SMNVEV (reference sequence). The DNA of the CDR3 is TGTGCCAGCAGTTTAGTACAGAACACTGAAGCTTTCTTT. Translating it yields CASSLVQNTEAFF.

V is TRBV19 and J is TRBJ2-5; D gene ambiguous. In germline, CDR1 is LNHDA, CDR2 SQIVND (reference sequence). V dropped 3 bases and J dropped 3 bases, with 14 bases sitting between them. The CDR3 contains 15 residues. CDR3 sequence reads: CASSIWVSAEETQYF. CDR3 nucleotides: TGTGCCAGTAGTATTTGGGTCTCGGCGGAAGAGACCCAGTACTTC. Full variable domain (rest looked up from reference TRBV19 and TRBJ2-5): DGGITQSPKYLFRKEGQNVTLSCEQNLNHDAMYWYRQDPGQGLRLIYYSQIVNDFQKGDIAEGYSVSREKKESFPLTVTSAQKNPTAFYLCASSIWVSAEETQYFGPGTRLLVL.

In DNA, the CDR3 is TGTGCCTGGAGTGAACTCCGAGGGATCTACGAGCAGTACTTC. The encoded protein is CAWSELRGIYEQYF. The rearrangement uses TRBV30 and TRBJ2-7; D possibly corresponds to TRBD2 (5 bases). The ends were cut back, 1 base at V and 3 bases at J, with 13 bases in the middle. The V gene's germline CDR1 is GTSNPN and CDR2 SVGIG (reference sequence). The CDR3 length is 14 residues.

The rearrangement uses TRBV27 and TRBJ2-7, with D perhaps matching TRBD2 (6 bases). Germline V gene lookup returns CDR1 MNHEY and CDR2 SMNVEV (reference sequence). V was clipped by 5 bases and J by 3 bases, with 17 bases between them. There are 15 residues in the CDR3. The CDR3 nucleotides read TGTGCCAGCAGTACTTGGGGAGGTAATAGCTACGAGCAGTACTTC. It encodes CASSTWGGNSYEQYF.

The CDR3: CASSQEGRLARGEQYF. CDR3 in DNA: TGCGCCAGCAGCCAAGAGGGTAGACTAGCAAGGGGCGAGCAGTACTTC. The rearrangement joins TRBV4-1 to TRBJ2-7, with 7 positions matching TRBD2. The CDR3 is 16 residues long. Germline V gene sequence: CDR1 MGHRA, CDR2 YSYEKL. Trimming at V came to 0 bases and at J to 6 bases, leaving 11 bases not matched to a gene.

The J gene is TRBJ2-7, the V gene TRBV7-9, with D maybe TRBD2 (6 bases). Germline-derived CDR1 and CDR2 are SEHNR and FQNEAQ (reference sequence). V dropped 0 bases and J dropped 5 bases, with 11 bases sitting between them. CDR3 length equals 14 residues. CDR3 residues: CASSLAAGNDEQYF. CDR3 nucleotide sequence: TGTGCCAGCAGCTTAGCCGCGGGAAACGACGAGCAGTACTTC.

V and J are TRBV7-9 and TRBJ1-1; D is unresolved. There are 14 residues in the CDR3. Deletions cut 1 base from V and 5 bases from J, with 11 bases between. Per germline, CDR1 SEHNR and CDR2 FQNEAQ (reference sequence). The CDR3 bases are TGTGCCAGCAGCTTAGAATTGCGGGAAACTGAAGCTTTCTTT. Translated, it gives CASSLELRETEAFF.

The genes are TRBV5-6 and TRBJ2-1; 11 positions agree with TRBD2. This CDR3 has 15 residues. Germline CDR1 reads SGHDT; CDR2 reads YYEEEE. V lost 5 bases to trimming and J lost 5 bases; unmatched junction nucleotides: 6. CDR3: CASSHTSGRDNEQFF. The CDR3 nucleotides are TGTGCCAGCAGTCATACTAGCGGGAGAGACAATGAGCAGTTCTTC. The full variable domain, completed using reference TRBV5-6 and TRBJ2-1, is DAGVTQSPTHLIKTRGQQVTLRCSPKSGHDTVSWYQQALGQGPQFIFQYYEEEERQRGNFPDRFSGHQFPNYSSELNVNALLLGDSALYLCASSHTSGRDNEQFFGPGTRLTVL.